This T cell receptor beta chain was recovered during a study of regulatory T cells in long-lasting Graves disease (dated by TCRdb to the early 2020s). As for the study more broadly: Persistent Graves' disease meant more than 5 years of antithyroid drug treatment with TSH receptor autoantibodies that stayed positive. Persistent Graves' disease patients were compared with newly diagnosed Graves' disease patients by peripheral blood TCR sequencing and RNA sequencing. Persistent Graves' disease patients in the clinical cohort had taken antithyroid drugs for about 10.3 years on average. A total of 33 samples underwent TCR sequencing: some 13 from persistent and approximately 20 from newly diagnosed Graves' disease patients. The study was registered as a clinical trial and conducted in China.

The CDR3, cysteine through phenylalanine, is 13 amino acids long. The DNA shown is the 39-base CDR3, in frame from base 1. For CDR1 and CDR2, the germline V gene lists MDHEN and SYDVKM. V is pared back by 3 bases and J by 2 bases, with 5 bases lying between the germline termini. The table lists this clonotype with many counts. It has no known antigen specificity. The record has no base qualities; no much larger clone is one base away. Per the publication, the time point label means: persistent/refractory GD, antithyroid drugs over 5 years with positive TRAb. For both TCR sequencing and RNA sequencing, RNA was extracted from PBMCs using TRIzol. The diagnosis of Graves' disease followed American Thyroid Association guidelines. Patients were recruited from an endocrinology department in Xi'an, China. Each patient gave approximately 9 milliliters of peripheral blood, collected in an EDTA anticoagulant tube. Ficoll Paque Plus density gradient separation was used to isolate PBMCs, and no additional T cell sorting was done. An Agilent 2100 Bioanalyzer and agarose gel were used to assess RNA quality, and a NanoDrop 2000 was used to measure RNA concentration.

Beyond this particular receptor, the publication reports: Compared with newly diagnosed patients, persistent Graves' disease patients had lower TCR Shannon entropy and fewer highly expanded clones, which suggests clonal expansion. TRBV28, TRBJ1-2 and TRBJ2-5 were preferentially used in persistent disease, while TRBV20-1 and TRBJ2-1 were favored in newly diagnosed disease. The study examined only peripheral blood because the primary lesion, thyroid tissue, could not be accessed. Sequencing and analysis were limited to the TCR beta chain. As a limitation, the authors acknowledged that the small sample size may reduce accuracy. A larger number of public clonotypes was shared among persistent patients (2,741) than among newly diagnosed patients (more than 850).

Library preparation used multiplex PCR. The listed sequencing device is Illumina HiSeq 4000. To build TCR beta libraries, CDR3 regions were amplified by Arm-PCR using iRepertoire HTBI primers. PCR products were gel purified before sequencing. Processing in the source paper ran as follows. Gene usage analysis of CDR3 amino acid clonotypes used the 62 TRBV and 14 to 15 TRBJ segments found across samples. Filtered high-quality paired reads were merged into contigs using COPE and FqMerger. BLAST was used to align contigs to IMGT TRBV, TRBD and TRBJ reference genes, and CDR3 was defined according to IMGT. Clonotypes above 0.1% frequency were classified as highly expanded clones. Shannon entropy was used to measure repertoire diversity, and the Gini coefficient was used to measure V-J evenness. A clonotype was considered public if more than one individual shared it. TCRdb trimmed the raw reads at Q25, called clones with MiXCR and kept productive beta chains. Merged by CDR3 protein, the rows form single entries marked with the most common genes and DNA. TCRdb's processing, not the authors', yielded these V and J calls. In all, the sample holds about 470,000 distinct CDR3 sequences, and 20% to 25% of those were seen once. Over 6% of the sample comes from the top ten.

This TCR was recovered from a female donor with Graves disease. The material was peripheral blood mononuclear cells (PBMCs), obtained when the disease was refractory, from a patient treated with antithyroid drugs. Here the chain combines TRBV28 and TRBJ1-5; the D gene cannot be resolved reliably. CDR3 loop: CASSFRRNQPQHF. The nucleotide sequence reads TGTGCCAGCAGTTTCCGACGCAATCAGCCCCAGCATTTT.